This T cell receptor beta chain was captured in a study of cytomegalovirus exposure and HLA in healthy donors. Notes on the study in general: Reported findings show TCR beta sequences accurately forecast HLA-A and HLA-B alleles in most subjects.

Concerning this clone itself: Antigen: not known.

The PCR was carried out with 60 Vbeta primers and 13 Jbeta primers. Profiled with immunoSEQ multiplex PCR; TCRdb holds only in-frame clones, not every one. The sample consists of fewer than 250,000 clones, about 85% of them appearing once. V was clipped by 5 bases and J by 6 bases, with 13 bases between them. Germline loops: CDR1 SGHTA, CDR2 FQGTGA. This CDR3 region has 14 residues. Material for sequencing was PBMCs. The chain links TRBV7-3 to TRBJ2-2; D is unclear. The clonotype originates from a woman in her forties or fifties in good health and CMV-seropositive. Written as DNA, the CDR3 is TGTGCCAGCAGCCAGACCAGTCGGGCCGGGGAGCTGTTTTTT. Its protein product is CASSQTSRAGELFF. Full variable domain (outside the CDR3, taken from reference TRBV7-3 and TRBJ2-2): GAGVSQTPSNKVTEKGKYVELRCDPISGHTALYWYRQSLGQGPEFLIYFQGTGAADDSGLPNDRFFAVRPEGSVSTLKIQRTERGDSAVYLCASSQTSRAGELFFGEGSRLTVL.